This entry concerns a single T cell receptor beta chain. The target antigen is unknown. Trimming removed 3 bases from V and 10 bases from J, with 4 bases in between. The CDR3 is made up of 11 amino acids. Germline CDR1 reads MNHEY; CDR2 reads SMNVEV (reference sequence). Every sample gave at least 5 micrograms of total RNA when it was extracted. The entry originates in a study of blood T cells in healthy people across ages. A sample-barcoded 5' primer and a J-beta primer mix were used in a second PCR of about 6 to 12 cycles. Every single cDNA molecule received a tag from a template-switch adaptor with 12 random nucleotides. TCRdb called the 5' RACE reads again in MiXCR, with one record for every CDR3 protein. There are over 550,000 distinct CDR3 sequences in the sample; 25% to 30% occur only once, and around a sixth lies in the top ten. Study conclusions and caveats: Diversity was estimated from one million T cells, and these estimates were considered underestimates. Reliance upon unsorted PBMCs precluded definitive naive versus antigen-experienced comparison.

The sequencing input was blood. This TCR came from a woman of 80 years or more in good health. The rearrangement joins TRBV27 to TRBJ1-6; D remains unclear. The CDR3 sequence: CASSFASPLHF. The CDR3 bases are TGTGCCAGCAGTTTCGCGTCACCCCTCCACTTT.